This TCR beta chain emerged from a study of blood T cells in healthy people across ages. Germline lookup yields CDR1 SNHLY and CDR2 FYNNEI. The CDR3 covers 13 residues. The V segment lost 3 bases and the J segment 7 bases; nucleotides outside the gene matches: 5. Together with a sample-barcoded 5' primer, a J-beta primer mix was included in a second PCR lasting roughly 6 to 12 cycles. TCRdb called the 5' RACE reads again in MiXCR, with one record for every CDR3 protein. The sample includes 1 million to 1.2 million distinct CDR3 sequences, roughly two fifths seen only once; the top ten take around 13%.

The TCR was taken from a man younger than 30 in good health. The chain joins TRBV2 to TRBJ1-1; 7 nucleotides align to TRBD1. The specimen was blood. The CDR3 loop is CASSEGQRFEAFF. The DNA of the CDR3 is TGTGCCAGCAGTGAGGGACAGAGGTTTGAAGCTTTCTTT.